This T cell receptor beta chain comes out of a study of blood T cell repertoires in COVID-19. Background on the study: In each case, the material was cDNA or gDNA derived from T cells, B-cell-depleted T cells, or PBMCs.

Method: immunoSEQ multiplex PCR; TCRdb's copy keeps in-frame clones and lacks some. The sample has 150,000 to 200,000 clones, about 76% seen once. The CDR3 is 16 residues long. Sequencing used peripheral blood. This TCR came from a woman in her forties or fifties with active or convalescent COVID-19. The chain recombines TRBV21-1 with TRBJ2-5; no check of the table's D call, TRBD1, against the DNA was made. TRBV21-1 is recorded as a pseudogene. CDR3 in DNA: TGTGCCAGCAGCAAAGTGTTGGGGACAGGGGACGAGACCCAGTACTTC. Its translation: CASSKVLGTGDETQYF.